The entry below describes one T cell receptor beta chain. The data stem from a study of shared clonotypes between healthy human individuals. Profiling relied on immunoSEQ multiplex PCR, and the TCRdb table lists in-frame clones only, not all of them. Of over a million clones detected, around 74% appear once; the ten largest clones hold about 1.5%. The V and J ends lost 5 bases and 4 bases, in that order; junction bases with no gene match: 7. CDR1 and CDR2 (germline): SEHNR, FQNEAQ (reference sequence). This CDR3 is built from 15 residues. The receptor's source is a man between 18 and 29 years old in good health. The sample taken for sequencing was memory CD4+ T cells sorted from blood. Subset indicated: CD45RA-negative fraction. The rearrangement links TRBV7-9 to TRBJ1-5; TRBD1 matches 8 bases. CDR3 bases: TGTGCCAGCAGCCCCCCCGGGGACAGGAATCAGCCCCAGCATTTT. Residues: CASSPPGDRNQPQHF.